This TCR beta chain was found in a study of blood T cell repertoires in COVID-19. The CDR3 runs to 15 residues. Germline V gives CDR1 MGHRA, CDR2 YSYEKL. The germline V and J ends were trimmed by 3 bases and 2 bases, with 13 bases remaining between them. Measured with immunoSEQ multiplex PCR; TCRdb has only the in-frame clones, and not every one. The data hold 200,000 to 300,000 clones, with 86% observed a single time. The gene calls are TRBV4-1 and TRBJ1-2; the D gene is possibly TRBD1 (5 bases). The source is a woman younger than 45 who had recovered from COVID-19. The specimen sequenced was peripheral blood. The CDR3 sequence: CASSQETVLNYGYTF. The CDR3 DNA reads as TGCGCCAGCAGCCAGGAGACAGTTTTAAACTATGGCTACACCTTC.